These 27 T cell receptor beta chains were all obtained from the same sample, sequenced in a study of memory CD4+ T cells and cytomegalovirus serostatus. Single viable CD3+CD4+CD8-CD45RO+ cells were sorted as the memory CD4+ T cells. The repertoire was sequenced with immunoSEQ multiplex PCR; TCRdb's copy has only in-frame clones and lacks some. Of about 56,000 clones in the sample, 82% were seen once. Sample: memory CD4+ T cells from blood. The source of these receptors is an adult in good health and CMV-seronegative.

Points on this clone: At one end, the junction sequence differs from germline, possibly due to a read error. This chain links TRBV6-1 with TRBJ2-5; D might be TRBD2 (6 bases). Germline-derived CDR1 and CDR2 are MNHNS and SASEGT. The length of the CDR3 is 11 residues. CDR3 sequence reads: CASNEAGTQYF. Written as DNA, the CDR3 is TGTGCCAGCAATGAAGCGGGGACCCAGTACTTC.

CDR3 sequence (DNA): TGTGCCAGCCAGAGGGGGCAGAACACTGAAGCTTTCTTT. Translation: CASQRGQNTEAFF. The chain carries TRBV19 and TRBJ1-1; 7 nucleotides line up with TRBD1. Germline CDR1 reads LNHDA; CDR2 reads SQIVND (reference sequence). The CDR3 loop spans 13 amino acids. The V and J ends lost 9 bases and 1 base, in that order; junction bases with no gene match: 5.

Concerning this clone itself: Sequence at one end of the junction differs from germline and may be a read error. The chain carries TRBV7-7 and TRBJ2-7, with 7 bases lining up with TRBD2. CDR3 length equals 15 residues. CDR1 and CDR2 from the germline V gene are SSHAT and FNYEAQ (reference sequence). The CDR3 sequence is CASSIKAGPSYEQYF. The CDR3 nucleotides are TGTGCTAGCAGCATAAAAGCGGGGCCCTCCTACGAGCAGTACTTC.

The chain recombines TRBV28 with TRBJ1-6, with D unresolved. CDR1 and CDR2 (germline): MDHEN, SYDVKM. This CDR3 contains 13 residues. The ends were cut back, 5 bases at V and 10 bases at J, with 12 bases in the middle. This CDR3 reads CASSGRSYSPLHF. CDR3 in DNA: TGTGCCAGCAGTGGAAGGTCGTACTCACCCCTCCACTTT.

The CDR3, as DNA: TGTGCCAGCAGTCCGGACAGGGACATTCAGTACTTC. Translating it yields CASSPDRDIQYF. The chain is built from TRBV7-8 and TRBJ2-4; TRBD1 agrees at 8 bases. V shed 6 bases, J shed 8 bases, and the junction held 3 bases outside the gene matches. The CDR3 is 12 residues long. Germline V gene data show CDR1 as SGHVS and CDR2 as FQNEAQ.

V gene TRBV7-2 combines with J gene TRBJ2-1; TRBD2 aligns across 7 bases. This CDR3 has 17 amino acids. The germline gives CDR1 SGHTA, CDR2 FQGNSA. The J segment lost 3 bases and the V segment lost 0 bases, leaving 8 bases of the junction unmatched. CDR3 amino acids: CASSLAGGERHYNEQFF. The CDR3 bases are TGTGCCAGCAGCTTAGCGGGAGGGGAACGGCACTACAATGAGCAGTTCTTC.

The chain recombines TRBV30 with TRBJ1-3, with TRBD1 identical over 10 bases. Per the germline V gene, CDR1 is GTSNPN and CDR2 is SVGIG (reference sequence). The CDR3 covers 15 residues. Unmatched junction bases numbered 7, after V lost 2 bases and J lost 6 bases. CDR3 protein: CAWSLPDRGANTIYF. DNA of the CDR3: TGTGCCTGGAGTCTACCGGACAGGGGGGCAAACACCATATATTTT.

V is TRBV9 and J is TRBJ1-5; D unclear. Between the trimmed V and J ends, which lost 4 bases and 3 bases, there was a span of 11 bases. The CDR3 extends over 14 amino acids. Per germline, CDR1 SGDLS and CDR2 YYNGEE. CDR3 in DNA: TGTGCCAGCAGCTCAACAGTAATCAATCAGCCCCAGCATTTT. Translating gives CASSSTVINQPQHF. Using reference TRBV9 and TRBJ1-5 for the parts outside the CDR3, the full variable domain is DSGVTQTPKHLITATGQRVTLRCSPRSGDLSVYWYQQSLDQGLQFLIQYYNGEERAKGNILERFSAQQFPDLHSELNLSSLELGDSALYFCASSSTVINQPQHFGDGTRLSIL.

The chain carries TRBV28 and TRBJ1-1; D not resolved. The CDR3 has 14 residues. Trimming left V 7 bases short and J 4 bases short, with 16 bases between. Germline loops: CDR1 MDHEN, CDR2 SYDVKM. The CDR3 DNA sequence: TGTGCCAGCACCGGAAGCGGTTATAGCACTGAAGCTTTCTTT. Translation gives CASTGSGYSTEAFF. Complete variable domain (other parts from reference TRBV28 and TRBJ1-1): DVKVTQSSRYLVKRTGEKVFLECVQDMDHENMFWYRQDPGLGLRLIYFSYDVKMKEKGDIPEGYSVSREKKERFSLILESASTNQTSMYLCASTGSGYSTEAFFGQGTRLTVV.

The J gene is TRBJ2-5, the V gene TRBV7-8; 11 bases fit TRBD1. V lost 3 bases and J lost 5; bases outside the gene matches: 5. There are 15 residues in the CDR3. Germline loops: CDR1 SGHVS, CDR2 FQNEAQ. CDR3 in amino acids: CASSFWTGGGETQYF. The CDR3 DNA is TGTGCCAGCAGCTTTTGGACAGGGGGCGGGGAGACCCAGTACTTC.

The chain carries TRBV29-1 and TRBJ1-2, with 8 bases matching TRBD1. With V trimmed by 7 bases and J by 8 bases, 12 bases remained unmatched. The CDR3 consists of 13 residues. CDR1 is SQVTM, CDR2 ANQGSEA, per germline. CDR3 protein: CSAADRALGGYTF. Here the CDR3 DNA reads TGCAGCGCAGCGGACAGGGCCCTGGGAGGCTACACCTTC.

The J gene is TRBJ1-2, the V gene TRBV6-5; 9 nucleotides line up with TRBD1. The CDR3 spans 14 residues. Germline V gives CDR1 MNHEY, CDR2 SVGAGI. V dropped 6 bases and J dropped 5; count of bases not matched to a gene: 7. CDR3 region: CASSTGGNRYGYTF. Written as DNA, the CDR3 is TGTGCCAGCAGCACAGGGGGCAATCGGTATGGCTACACCTTC.

The chain joins TRBV9 to TRBJ1-1, with 9 positions matching TRBD1. Germline loops: CDR1 SGDLS, CDR2 YYNGEE. This CDR3 is 14 amino acids long. The J segment lost 2 bases and the V segment lost 2 bases, leaving 1 base of the junction unmatched. The DNA of the CDR3 is TGTGCCAGCAGCGTCACAGGGGGCAACACTGAAGCTTTCTTT. It encodes CASSVTGGNTEAFF.

The chain recombines TRBV9 with TRBJ1-2; 9 bases line up with TRBD1. Germline values: CDR1 SGDLS, CDR2 YYNGEE. Trimming removed 4 bases from V and 4 bases from J; junction bases left unmatched: 11. There are 16 residues in the CDR3. In DNA form, the CDR3 reads TGTGCCAGCAGCCTTAGTCAGACGACAGGGGGCTATGGCTACACCTTC. It is translated as CASSLSQTTGGYGYTF.

The chain combines TRBV6-5 with TRBJ1-1; D perhaps matches TRBD1 (6 bases). The germline V and J ends were trimmed by 2 bases and 3 bases, with 10 bases remaining between them. The CDR3 spans 14 residues. Germline V gene lookup returns CDR1 MNHEY and CDR2 SVGAGI. CDR3 in DNA: TGTGCCAGCAGTTACCGCAGGGGTGACACTGAAGCTTTCTTT. Its translation is CASSYRRGDTEAFF.

The chain couples TRBV19 to TRBJ2-7, with a tentative D call TRBD2 (5 bases). V lost 7 bases to trimming and J lost 6 bases, with 19 bases between them. From germline, CDR1 is LNHDA and CDR2 SQIVND (reference sequence). The CDR3 totals 14 residues. CDR3 DNA: TGTGCCAGTACCTGGACTTTCGCCTCAGGCGAGCAGTACTTC. It specifies CASTWTFASGEQYF.

The V call is TRBV2, the J call TRBJ2-1; D is possibly TRBD1 (6 bases). The CDR3 is 15 residues long. Trimming removed 6 bases from V and 1 base from J, with 13 bases in between. Germline V lookup: CDR1 SNHLY, CDR2 FYNNEI. In DNA form, the CDR3 reads TGTGCCAGCAGCTCCACCGGGACATCCTACAATGAGCAGTTCTTC. This translates into CASSSTGTSYNEQFF.

This clone was counted once. The V gene is TRBV11-2, the J gene TRBJ1-2, with 9 bases fitting TRBD1. The CDR3 sequence is 14 residues long. The germline CDR1 and CDR2 sequences are SGHAT and FQNNGV. Losses at the gene ends were 0 bases for V and 7 bases for J; bases not matched to a gene: 3. CDR3 protein: CASSLDTGGLGYTF. CDR3 in DNA: TGTGCCAGCAGCTTAGATACAGGGGGCCTTGGCTACACCTTC.

The genes are TRBV28 and TRBJ1-5, with 9 bases identical to TRBD1. This CDR3 has 16 amino acids. Losses at the gene ends were 6 bases for V and 2 bases for J; bases not matched to a gene: 8. Germline CDR1 and CDR2: MDHEN and SYDVKM. The CDR3 DNA reads as TGTGCCAGCAGCACCTACAGGGGGCTTCGCAATCAGCCCCAGCATTTT. Amino acids: CASSTYRGLRNQPQHF.

The chain is built from TRBV5-4 and TRBJ2-1; 9 positions match TRBD1. Losses at the gene ends were 4 bases for V and 5 bases for J; bases not matched to a gene: 7. The CDR3 loop spans 15 amino acids. Germline lookup yields CDR1 SGHNT and CDR2 YYREEE (reference sequence). This chain's CDR3 is CASSPGTGNHNEQFF. In DNA, the CDR3 is TGTGCCAGCAGCCCAGGGACAGGGAACCACAATGAGCAGTTCTTC.

The V and J genes are TRBV27 and TRBJ2-1; D is unclear. Trimming pared 3 bases from V and 7 bases from J, leaving 10 bases between. The CDR3 is 13 amino acids. Per the germline V gene, CDR1 is MNHEY and CDR2 is SMNVEV (reference sequence). The DNA for the CDR3 is TGTGCCAGCAGTTTCCAGGTTTTTAATGAGCAGTTCTTC. Its protein product is CASSFQVFNEQFF.

This chain connects TRBV5-1 to TRBJ2-7; possible D gene TRBD1, 6 bases. CDR3 length: 15 residues. CDR1 is SGHRS, CDR2 YFSETQ, per germline. V lost 0 bases to trimming and J lost 2 bases, with 12 bases between them. The CDR3 nucleotides read TGCGCCAGCAGCTTGGAGACAGGCGCTACCTACGAGCAGTACTTC. Protein product: CASSLETGATYEQYF.

The chain joins TRBV11-2 to TRBJ2-3; D is undetermined. The CDR3 extends over 14 amino acids. V dropped 2 bases and J dropped 4 bases, with 10 bases sitting between them. Germline V gene lookup returns CDR1 SGHAT and CDR2 FQNNGV. In nucleotides, the CDR3 is TGTGCCAGCAGCTTATACCTAACGGCAGATACGCAGTATTTT. Residues: CASSLYLTADTQYF.

V usage is TRBV7-2 and J usage is TRBJ1-1; D is unclear. CDR3 length: 15 amino acids. Trimming left V 6 bases short and J 4 bases short, with 18 bases between. Germline V gene sequence: CDR1 SGHTA, CDR2 FQGNSA. This CDR3 is CASRPRSARGTEAFF. The CDR3 DNA is TGTGCCAGCAGACCTCGATCGGCGCGGGGCACTGAAGCTTTCTTT.

The gene calls are TRBV18 and TRBJ1-3; D remains ambiguous. This CDR3 has 14 residues. Trimming shortened V by 3 bases and J by 2 bases, and 8 bases separated the two germline ends. Germline V gene sequence: CDR1 KGHSH, CDR2 LQKENI. The CDR3 loop reads CASSPSSPGNTIYF. The CDR3 DNA is TGTGCCAGCTCACCCAGTTCCCCTGGAAACACCATATATTTT.

This clone was counted a single time. This chain joins TRBV5-1 and TRBJ1-5, with 9 bases that match TRBD1. The CDR3 loop spans 14 amino acids. J was trimmed by 5 bases and V by 4 bases; bases with no gene match: 4. CDR1 and CDR2 (germline): SGHRS, YFSETQ. CDR3 nucleotide sequence: TGCGCCAGCAGCCCGGGACAGGGTGATCAGCCCCAGCATTTT. Its translation: CASSPGQGDQPQHF.

The chain couples TRBV28 to TRBJ1-1; D gene unclear. V lost 6 bases, J lost 9 bases, and 14 bases lay in between. The length of the CDR3 is 12 residues. CDR1 and CDR2 (germline): MDHEN, SYDVKM. Here the CDR3 reads CASSLPGSKAFF. The CDR3 DNA reads as TGTGCCAGCAGCCTCCCGGGATCCAAAGCTTTCTTT.